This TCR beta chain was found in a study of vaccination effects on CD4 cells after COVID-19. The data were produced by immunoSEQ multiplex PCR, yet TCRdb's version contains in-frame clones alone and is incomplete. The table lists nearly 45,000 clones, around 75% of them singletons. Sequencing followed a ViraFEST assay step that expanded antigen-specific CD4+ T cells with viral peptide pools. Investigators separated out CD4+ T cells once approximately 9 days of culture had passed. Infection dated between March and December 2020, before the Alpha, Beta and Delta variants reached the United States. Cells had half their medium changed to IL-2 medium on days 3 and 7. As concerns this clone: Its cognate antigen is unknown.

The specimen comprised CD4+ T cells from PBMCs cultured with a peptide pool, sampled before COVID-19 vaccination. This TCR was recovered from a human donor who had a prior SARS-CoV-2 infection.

The CDR3 DNA reads TGTGCCAGCAGTACCCTGGACAGGGGGGTCTACGAGCAGTACTTC. Protein: CASSTLDRGVYEQYF. This sequence joins TRBV6-5 and TRBJ2-7, with 10 bases that match TRBD1. Germline V lookup: CDR1 MNHEY, CDR2 SVGAGI. V gave up 5 bases and J gave up 3 bases; unmatched junction bases: 7. CDR3 size: 15 residues.